The source of this T cell receptor (beta chain) is a study of radiation and T cells in renal cell carcinoma. The ends lost 0 bases at V and 10 bases at J; junction bases unmatched: 9. The CDR3 sequence is 16 residues long. The V gene's germline CDR1 is MNHNS and CDR2 SASEGT. General study results and limits: In blood, top tumor clones expanded by 2 weeks, shrinking by 4.

Described time point: blood 2 weeks post-SBRT. Treatment in this sample: 15 Gy SBRT to primary tumor, nephrectomy 4 weeks later. The tumor was a clear cell renal cell carcinoma. Worth noting for this clone: Its antigen remains unknown.

Assay: immunoSEQ multiplex PCR; the TCRdb copy retains only in-frame clones and omits some. The table records about 130,000 clones, approximately 90% of them present only once. Here the sequenced sample was blood, taken from a patient whose treatment included radiotherapy and nephrectomy. The chain carries TRBV6-1 and TRBJ1-6; 7 positions agree with TRBD1. The TCR comes from a woman in her 70s with renal cell carcinoma. In DNA form, the CDR3 reads TGTGCCAGCAGTGAAGCAGCGCCAGGGGGTAAATCACCCCTCCACTTT. Amino acids: CASSEAAPGGKSPLHF.